This T cell receptor beta chain was found in a study of response to subunit inactivated influenza vaccine. General study findings and limits: The authors offered the suggestion that each seasonal influenza vaccination recruits few new T cells.

The V end lost 4 bases, the J end lost 2 bases, and 9 bases lay between the germline ends. The CDR3 loop spans 14 amino acids. CDR1 MNHEY and CDR2 SVGEGT come from the germline V gene. On this clonotype: The antigen is unknown.

One entry per CDR3 protein results from TCRdb running MiXCR on the RT-PCR reads. The sample lists about 300,000 distinct CDR3 sequences; 22% were seen once. This chain uses TRBV6-2 or TRBV6-3 with TRBJ2-1; no reliable D call. This material consisted of PBMCs from blood, taken roughly 20 months after vaccination. The source of this sequence is a man aged 50 to 75 who received an inactivated influenza vaccine. CDR3 DNA: TGTGCCAGCAGTTTTTCGAGTACCTACAATGAGCAGTTCTTC. Amino acid sequence: CASSFSSTYNEQFF.